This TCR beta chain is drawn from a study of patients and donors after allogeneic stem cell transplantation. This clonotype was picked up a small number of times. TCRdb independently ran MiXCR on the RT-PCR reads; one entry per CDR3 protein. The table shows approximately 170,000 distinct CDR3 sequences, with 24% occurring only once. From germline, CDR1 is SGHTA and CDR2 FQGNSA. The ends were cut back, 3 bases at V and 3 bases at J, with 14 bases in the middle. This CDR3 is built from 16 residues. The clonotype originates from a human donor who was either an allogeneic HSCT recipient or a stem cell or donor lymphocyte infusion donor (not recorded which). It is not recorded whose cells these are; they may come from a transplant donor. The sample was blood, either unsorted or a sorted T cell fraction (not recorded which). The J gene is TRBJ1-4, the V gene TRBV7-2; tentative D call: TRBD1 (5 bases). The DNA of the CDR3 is TGTGCCAGCAGCTTTCTTCGGGACGGTCCTAATGAAAAACTGTTTTTT. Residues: CASSFLRDGPNEKLFF.